This T cell receptor beta chain was recorded in a study of CD8 T cells in Susac syndrome. V lost 1 base, J lost 1 base, and 13 bases lay in between. The V gene's germline CDR1 is SGHVS and CDR2 FNYEAQ. This CDR3 has 16 residues. The study sequenced TCR beta in blood CD8+ and CD4+ T cells. The multiple sclerosis controls were treatment-naive patients, and their relapsing-remitting disease was stable or active. FACS was used to enrich TEMRA cells, whereas the CD8+ and CD4+ T cells were obtained by negative isolation. RNA amounts of roughly 0.45 to 1 ug underwent reverse transcription with random hexamers. An immunoSEQ multiplex PCR generated amplified TCR beta CDR3 products spanning 54 Vbeta and 13 Jbeta. Each CDR3 protein gets one entry after TCRdb re-called the immunoSEQ multiplex PCR reads with MiXCR. The data hold about 180,000 distinct CDR3 sequences, with approximately 93% observed a single time.

The rearrangement uses TRBV7-6 and TRBJ1-2; D is perhaps TRBD1 (6 bases). Sequencing used CD4+ T cells from PBMCs. The TCR sequence derives from a human donor with multiple sclerosis. The CDR3 sequence: CASSLGSTGLNYGYTF. In DNA form, the CDR3 reads TGTGCCAGCAGCTTAGGAAGCACAGGGCTTAACTATGGCTACACCTTC.